One and the same sample provided the 6 T cell receptor beta chains below, sequenced in a study of cytomegalovirus exposure and HLA in healthy donors. 13 Jbeta primers and 60 Vbeta primers were used for the PCR. Method: immunoSEQ multiplex PCR; TCRdb's copy keeps in-frame clones and lacks some. This repertoire shows 150,000 to 200,000 clones, around 62% found once; its top ten account for 2.5% to 3%. The specimen was PBMCs. These receptors all come from a man aged 40-55 years in good health and CMV-seronegative.

CDR3 sequence (DNA): TGTGCCTGGAGTGTGGGGCTAGCGGGGGGCAGCACAGATACGCAGTATTTT. Residues: CAWSVGLAGGSTDTQYF. The V and J genes are TRBV30 and TRBJ2-3; 11 bases agree with TRBD2. With 0 bases clipped from V and 0 bases from J, the junction kept 5 bases outside the gene matches. The germline V gene has CDR1 GTSNPN and CDR2 SVGIG (reference sequence). The length of the CDR3 is 17 residues.

This clone was detected only a few times. V and J are TRBV15 and TRBJ2-1, with TRBD2 identical over 16 bases. The CDR3 consists of 19 residues. J gave up 0 bases and V 2 bases, and 4 bases lay outside the gene matches. Germline lookup yields CDR1 LNHNV and CDR2 YYDKDF (reference sequence). In DNA form, the CDR3 reads TGTGCCACCAGCAGATTGGGACTAGCGGGGGGGATCTCCTACAATGAGCAGTTCTTC. The encoded protein is CATSRLGLAGGISYNEQFF.

This sequence joins TRBV13 and TRBJ2-2, with a weak D call TRBD2 (8 bases). The CDR3 is made up of 17 amino acids. Germline values: CDR1 PRHDT, CDR2 FYEKMQ (reference sequence). The ends were cut back, 4 bases at V and 4 bases at J, with 19 bases in the middle. Written as DNA, the CDR3 is TGTGCCAGCAGCTCTCCAGGGGGACTAGTTAGCACCGGGGAGCTGTTTTTT. Protein product: CASSSPGGLVSTGELFF. Variable domain in full (rest from reference TRBV13 and TRBJ2-2): AAGVIQSPRHLIKEKRETATLKCYPIPRHDTVYWYQQGPGQDPQFLISFYEKMQSDKGSIPDRFSAQQFSDYHSELNMSSLELGDSALYFCASSSPGGLVSTGELFFGEGSRLTVL.

This chain uses TRBV19 with TRBJ2-5; perhaps TRBD1 as D (5 bases). V was clipped by 2 bases and J by 3 bases, with 7 bases between them. Germline V gene data show CDR1 as LNHDA and CDR2 as SQIVND (reference sequence). The CDR3 length is 13 residues. The CDR3 nucleotides read TGTGCCAGTAGTATAATAGGGGAAGAGACCCAGTACTTC. Its translation is CASSIIGEETQYF.

The V gene is TRBV18, the J gene TRBJ1-2, with D unresolved. Looked up from germline, CDR1 is KGHSH and CDR2 is LQKENI. V lost 3 bases and J lost 3, with 8 bases in between. The CDR3 extends over 13 amino acids. The CDR3: CASSPSEDYGYTF. Written as DNA, the CDR3 is TGTGCCAGCTCACCGTCAGAAGACTATGGCTACACCTTC. The entire variable domain, with the rest obtained from reference TRBV18 and TRBJ1-2, is as follows: NAGVMQNPRHLVRRRGQEARLRCSPMKGHSHVYWYRQLPEEGLKFMVYLQKENIIDESGMPKERFSAEFPKEGPSILRIQQVVRGDSAAYFCASSPSEDYGYTFGSGTRLTVV.

This clone was detected only a few times. The chain is built from TRBV19 and TRBJ2-5, with D perhaps matching TRBD2 (5 bases). The last part of the DNA fits TRBJ2-7 better; the J call may be wrong. Germline V CDR1 and CDR2: LNHDA, SQIVND (reference sequence). The CDR3 is 14 residues long. The CDR3 nucleotides read TGTGCCAGTAGTAATAGGGAGACCTACTACGAGCAGTACTTC. Translating it yields CASSNRETYYEQYF.